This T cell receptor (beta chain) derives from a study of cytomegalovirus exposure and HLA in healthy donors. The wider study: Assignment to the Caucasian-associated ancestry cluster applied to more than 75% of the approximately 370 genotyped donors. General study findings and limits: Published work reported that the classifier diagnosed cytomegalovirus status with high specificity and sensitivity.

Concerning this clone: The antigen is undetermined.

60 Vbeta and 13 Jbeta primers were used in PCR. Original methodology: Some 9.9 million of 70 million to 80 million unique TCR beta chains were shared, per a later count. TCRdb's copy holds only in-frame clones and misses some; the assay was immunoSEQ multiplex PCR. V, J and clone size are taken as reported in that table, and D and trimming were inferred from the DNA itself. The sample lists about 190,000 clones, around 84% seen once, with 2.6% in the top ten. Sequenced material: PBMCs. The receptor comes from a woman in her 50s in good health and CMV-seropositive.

CDR3 DNA sequence: TGTGCCAGCAGCTCCACCGGAATACAGGGGTTGGGTGAAAAACTGTTTTTT. It translates to CASSSTGIQGLGEKLFF. This sequence joins TRBV5-5 and TRBJ1-4, with TRBD1 identical over 7 bases. The V gene's germline CDR1 is SGHKS and CDR2 YYEKEE (reference sequence). This CDR3 contains 17 residues. The junction had 15 bases not matched to a gene; V was cut back by 3 bases and J by 7 bases.